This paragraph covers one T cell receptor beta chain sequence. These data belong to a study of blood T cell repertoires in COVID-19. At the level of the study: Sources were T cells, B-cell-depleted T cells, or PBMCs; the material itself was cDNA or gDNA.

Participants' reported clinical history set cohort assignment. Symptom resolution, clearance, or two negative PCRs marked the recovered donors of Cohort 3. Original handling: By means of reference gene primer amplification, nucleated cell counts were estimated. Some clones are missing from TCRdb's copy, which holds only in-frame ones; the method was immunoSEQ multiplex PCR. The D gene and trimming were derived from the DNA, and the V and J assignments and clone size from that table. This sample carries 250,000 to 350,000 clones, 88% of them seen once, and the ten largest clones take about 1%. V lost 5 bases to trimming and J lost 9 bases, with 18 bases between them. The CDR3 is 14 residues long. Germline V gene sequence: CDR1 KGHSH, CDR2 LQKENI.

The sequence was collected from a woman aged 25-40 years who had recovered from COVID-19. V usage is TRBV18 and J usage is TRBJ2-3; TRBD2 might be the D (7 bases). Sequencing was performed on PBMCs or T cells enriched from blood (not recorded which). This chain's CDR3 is CASSRGGSGVTQYF. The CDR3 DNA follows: TGTGCCAGCTCAAGGGGGGGAAGCGGCGTGACGCAGTATTTT.